These T cell receptor beta chains were read from a single sample in a study of prognosis after radiotherapy for stage I lung cancer. In TCRdb, the multiplex PCR reads were re-called with MiXCR into one record per CDR3 protein. The table shows 12,000 to 15,000 distinct CDR3 sequences, with approximately 55% occurring only once. Sequences were derived from PBMCs, sampled before or after stereotactic body radiation therapy (not recorded which). These receptor sequences come from a donor at least 50 years old with non-small cell lung cancer. The CDR3 runs from the conserved cysteine through the conserved F or W. The D gene is left open where the match is weak. Where a row states a size, it is once, few, many or the class of an expanded clone; other rows omit it.

many | TRBJ2-1 | - | TRBV15 | CATSRDRNNEQFF | TGTGCCACCAGCAGAGACAGAAACAATGAGCAGTTCTTC
many | TRBJ2-3 | - | TRBV18 | CASSSDTQYF | TGTGCCAGCTCTTCAGATACGCAGTATTTT
- | TRBJ2-2 | - | TRBV11-3 | CASSSPGGINTGELFF | TGTGCCAGCAGCTCCCCTGGGGGGATTAACACCGGGGAGCTGTTTTTT
many | TRBJ2-2 | TRBD2 | TRBV7-6 | CASSLVSGDYHTGELFF | TGTGCCAGCAGCTTAGTATCTGGGGACTACCACACCGGGGAGCTGTTTTTT
- | TRBJ2-1 | TRBD2 | TRBV7-9 | CASSHPTASGRFEQFF | TGTGCCAGCAGCCACCCTACGGCTAGCGGGAGATTTGAGCAGTTCTTC
once | TRBJ2-1 | - | TRBV6-9 | CGSSEPQCFSEQFF | TGTGGCAGCAGTGAACCTCAGTGTTTCAGTGAGCAGTTCTTC
- | TRBJ1-3 | - | TRBV12-3/TRBV12-4 | CASSQGSGNTIYF | TGTGCCAGCAGCCAGGGTTCCGGAAACACCATATATTTT
- | TRBJ2-1 | - | TRBV6-1 | CASSGGNEQFF | TGTGCCAGCAGTGGAGGCAATGAGCAGTTCTTC
- | TRBJ1-2 | TRBD1 | TRBV12-3/TRBV12-4 | CASTRDSGNYGYAF | TGTGCCAGCACCCGGGACAGTGGAAACTATGGCTACGCCTTC
many | TRBJ2-7 | TRBD1 | TRBV3-1 | CASSQRDRGTYEQYF | TGTGCCAGCAGCCAACGGGACAGGGGGACCTACGAGCAGTACTTC
many | TRBJ2-7 | TRBD1 | TRBV2 | CAGSEALGDRDF | TGTGCCGGCAGTGAAGCGCTGGGGGACAGGGACTTC
few | TRBJ1-1 | - | TRBV18 | CASSPVYRDPTEAFF | TGTGCCAGCTCACCAGTTTACAGGGATCCCACTGAAGCTTTCTTT
- | TRBJ2-6 | - | TRBV28 | CASLTHSGANVLTF | TGTGCCAGCCTTACACATTCTGGGGCCAACGTGCTGACTTTC
once | TRBJ2-6 | - | TRBV28 | CASSCGLGASGANLLTF | TGTGCCAGCAGTTGCGGGCTAGGGGCCTCTGGGGCCAACCTCCTGACTTTC
medium-sized | TRBJ2-1 | TRBD2 | TRBV6-2/TRBV6-3 | CASGASGRYEQFF | TGTGCCAGCGGGGCTAGCGGGAGGTATGAGCAGTTCTTC
- | TRBJ2-5 | TRBD1 | TRBV6-1 | CASSDGGTGGQETQYF | TGTGCCAGCAGTGATGGTGGGACAGGGGGCCAAGAGACCCAGTACTTC
many | TRBJ1-1 | - | TRBV20-1 | CTGQRGTEAFF | TGCACAGGACAGCGCGGCACTGAAGCTTTCTTT
- | TRBJ2-7 | - | TRBV28 | CASSAPSWWVSYEQYF | TGTGCCAGCAGTGCCCCCAGCTGGTGGGTCTCCTACGAGCAGTACTTC
- | TRBJ1-6 | TRBD1 | TRBV24-1 | CATAGTGVFSLHF | TGTGCCACCGCCGGGACAGGGGTCTTTAGCCTCCACTTT
many | TRBJ2-1 | - | TRBV11-2 | CASSSWEDNEQFF | TGTGCCAGCAGCTCCTGGGAGGACAATGAGCAGTTCTTC
- | TRBJ1-2 | - | TRBV24-1 | CATSDLRGVKSYEQYFGPGYTF | -
- | TRBJ2-1 | - | TRBV11-1 | CASSLTADPAYNEQFF | TGTGCCAGCAGCTTGACGGCTGACCCTGCCTACAATGAGCAGTTCTTC
- | TRBJ1-6 | - | TRBV28 | CASVATTNSPLHF | TGTGCCAGCGTAGCGACGACAAATTCACCCCTCCACTTT
medium-sized | TRBJ2-2 | - | TRBV6-9 | CASGSTPGTGELFF | TGTGCCAGCGGGAGTACACCCGGGACCGGGGAGCTGTTTTTT
many | TRBJ2-1 | - | TRBV20-1 | CSARMATERYEQFF | TGCAGTGCTAGAATGGCGACAGAACGATACGAGCAGTTCTTC
- | TRBJ2-2 | TRBD2 | TRBV27 | CASSREDLTGELFF | TGTGCCAGCAGTCGGGAGGACCTCACCGGGGAGCTGTTTTTT
- | TRBJ2-3 | - | TRBV7-8 | CASSLVQSSTQYF | TGTGCCAGCAGCCTTGTACAGTCGTCTACGCAGTATTTT
- | TRBJ1-2 | TRBD1 | TRBV7-9 | CASSSGQGAERF | TGTGCCAGCAGTTCCGGACAGGGGGCGGAAAGGTTC
- | TRBJ2-5 | TRBD1 | TRBV6-2/TRBV6-3 | CASSYSGQGGGETQYF | TGTGCCAGCAGTTACTCAGGACAGGGAGGTGGAGAGACCCAGTACTTC
- | TRBJ2-2 | TRBD2 | TRBV6-1 | CASRLASGRGTGHLFF | TGTGCCAGCAGACTCGCTAGCGGGAGGGGGACCGGGCATCTGTTTTTT
many | TRBJ2-3 | - | TRBV28 | CASSSPAGQPDTQYF | TGTGCCAGCAGCTCGCCAGCCGGGCAACCAGATACGCAGTATTTT
many | TRBJ2-6 | TRBD1 | TRBV11-2 | CASSLSLGQGRKTGANVLTF | TGTGCCAGCAGCTTAAGCTTGGGACAGGGGAGGAAGACCGGGGCCAACGTCCTGACTTTC
- | TRBJ1-2 | - | TRBV20-1 | CSARDFGGNYGYTF | TGCAGTGCTAGAGATTTCGGGGGAAACTATGGCTACACCTTC
few | TRBJ2-2 | - | TRBV12-3/TRBV12-4 | CASRSMGLANTGELLF | TGTGCCAGCCGTAGTATGGGCTTAGCGAACACCGGGGAGCTGCTTTTT
many | TRBJ2-7 | TRBD1 | TRBV5-1 | CASSTGQGRAYEQYF | TGCGCCAGCAGCACCGGACAGGGGCGAGCCTACGAGCAGTACTTC
many | TRBJ2-1 | TRBD2 | TRBV7-9 | CASSPYRLAGDYNEQFF | TGTGCCAGCAGCCCTTACAGACTAGCGGGGGACTACAATGAGCAGTTCTTC
medium-sized | TRBJ2-7 | TRBD1 | TRBV12-3/TRBV12-4 | CASSFGTVYEQYF | TGTGCCAGCAGTTTCGGGACAGTCTACGAGCAGTACTTC
- | TRBJ2-1 | TRBD2 | TRBV24-1 | CATKGGGTNNEQFF | TGTGCCACTAAGGGCGGGGGGACAAACAATGAGCAGTTCTTC
many | TRBJ2-3 | - | TRBV10-3 | CAISELMDTQYF | TGTGCCATCAGTGAGCTTATGGATACGCAGTATTTT
many | TRBJ2-3 | - | TRBV11-2 | CASSPPPGTRGTQYF | TGTGCCAGCAGCCCCCCCCCTGGCACTCGAGGGACGCAGTATTTT
once | TRBJ2-3 | TRBD2 | TRBV15 | CATSSASGRFTDTQYF | TGTGCCACCAGCAGCGCTAGCGGTAGATTTACAGATACGCAGTATTTT
once | TRBJ2-7 | - | TRBV7-8 | CASSLQPPWSVRTYEQYF | TGTGCCAGCAGCTTACAGCCCCCCTGGTCGGTTCGAACCTACGAGCAGTACTTC
- | TRBJ2-7 | - | TRBV12-3/TRBV12-4 | CASSFGDTRYEQYF | TGTGCCAGCAGTTTCGGAGACACAAGATACGAGCAGTACTTC
medium-sized | TRBJ2-7 | TRBD2 | TRBV19 | CASSIATSGQYEQYF | TGTGCCAGTAGTATAGCGACTAGCGGCCAATACGAGCAGTACTTC
- | TRBJ2-1 | TRBD1 | TRBV6-1 | CASNSGTGGYNEQFF | TGTGCCAGCAACTCCGGGACAGGGGGCTACAATGAGCAGTTCTTC
many | TRBJ1-2 | - | TRBV5-1 | CASSPRGQGYTF | TGCGCCAGCAGCCCCAGGGGACAAGGCTACACCTTC
many | TRBJ2-3 | TRBD2 | TRBV28 | CASSTTVLAGEVSTDTQYF | TGTGCCAGCAGTACAACAGTACTAGCGGGAGAGGTGAGCACAGATACGCAGTATTTT
- | TRBJ1-1 | TRBD1 | TRBV5-1 | CASSLQGAFNTEAFF | TGCGCCAGCAGCTTACAGGGGGCCTTTAACACTGAAGCTTTCTTT
- | TRBJ2-7 | - | TRBV11-2 | CASSFQRVPYEQYF | TGTGCCAGCAGCTTCCAACGGGTTCCCTACGAGCAGTACTTC
many | TRBJ1-3 | - | TRBV7-9 | CASSPRVAGNTIYF | TGTGCCAGCAGCCCCAGGGTCGCTGGAAACACCATATATTTT